Described below is a single TCR beta chain sequence and its context. At least ten counts were recorded for this clonotype. The antigen this receptor binds is unknown. No much larger clone is present one base from it, and per-base qualities are unavailable. The sample originates from a study of T cells in Graves' hyperthyroidism and ophthalmopathy (dated by TCRdb to between 2018 and 2020). Study-level background: Peripheral blood was sampled at the time of initial diagnosis, prior to any treatment. TCR V-J signatures able to tell the groups apart were searched for in a discovery cohort of 100 patients, of whom roughly 42 had Graves' ophthalmopathy and 55 to 65 had stable Graves' hyperthyroidism. An independent validation cohort of 18 to 20 hyperthyroidism patients and 17 patients who later progressed to ophthalmopathy tested prospective prediction of ophthalmopathy. The approximately 100 discovery patients were divided at random into training and test sets in a 7:3 ratio. The study also compared thyroid tissue and blood T-cell repertoires from about six Graves' hyperthyroidism patients. After sampling, hyperthyroidism patients received methimazole starting at 30 mg daily, and ophthalmopathy patients received high-dose intravenous methylprednisolone. TCR Vbeta CDR3 sequencing of approximately 140 peripheral blood samples (under 45 ophthalmopathy, roughly 74 hyperthyroidism and 17 progressor patients) is reported in the paper. What the authors observed across the whole study: No statistical method was used to set the sample size in advance, and investigators knew the group allocation. Ophthalmopathy was separated from stable hyperthyroidism by a 13 V-J signature model, with just over 85% sensitivity and approximately 81% specificity obtained in cross-validation and 80%/75% obtained in testing. Blood samples also contained most of the expanded thyroid clonotypes (frequency above 0.001), which suggests that blood repertoires may reflect thyroid immune responses. In validation, the model predicted progression to ophthalmopathy with just under 71% sensitivity and 72% to 85% specificity, a median of about 6.7 months before onset.

TCR beta CDR3 regions were amplified from RNA transcripts. A first-round RT-PCR of the TCR CDR3 used the HTBI primer set with the Qiagen OneStep RT-PCR kit. A second multiplex PCR round built the libraries, followed by size selection and purification. The libraries were sequenced on an Illumina HiSeq2000 using paired-end 100 bp reads. The study's processing was this. SOAPnuke was used to process the raw data, removing reads that contained adapters or uncalled bases, had a mean Phred below 15, or lacked an exact match to the constant primer or identifier. High-quality paired reads were merged with COPE v1.2.5, and unique nucleotide sequences were defined as clonotypes. Clonotypes were aligned to IMGT TRBV, TRBD and TRBJ reference segments using MiTCR v1.1. The analysis was restricted to V-J combinations with a frequency above 0.0001, which together covered roughly 99% of the repertoires. A TCS score was defined as the ratio between F50 (clonal expansion) and ExV (chaos), using BLOSUM62-based TCRdist between CDR3 peptides within each V-J. Welch's t-statistics and random forest reduced some 510 V-J features to 10 to 15, which were used in a naive Bayes classifier (R e1071). Through fastp at Q25 and MiXCR, TCRdb rebuilt clones from the public reads, retaining in-frame beta chains. Rows are combined by CDR3 protein, so each entry shows the most common genes and DNA. The V and J calls shown here were made by TCRdb, not taken from the authors' results. Across this sample there are 300,000 to 450,000 distinct CDR3 sequences, with approximately 13% seen only once. 9.2% of the sample rests with the top ten.

V is reduced by 5 bases and J by 4 bases, leaving a spacing of 13 bases between them. There are 13 amino acids in the CDR3, from cysteine to phenylalanine inclusive. The read is trimmed to its CDR3 DNA, 39 bases read in frame from base 1. CDR1 and CDR2 were assigned from the germline V gene (reference sequence) as DFQATT and SNEGSKA. A patient counted as having stable Graves' hyperthyroidism if no progression to ophthalmopathy occurred over 18 months of follow-up. Hyperthyroidism patients were aged 18 to 65 years and newly diagnosed, with disease duration of less than 2 months. The study excluded patients with uncontrolled infections, other autoimmune diseases, pregnancy or lactation. Diagnoses were based on clinical symptoms, serum thyroxine and TRAb, thyroid ultrasound and orbital computed tomography. Ficoll-Paque density gradient centrifugation was used to isolate PBMCs from approximately 10 ml of fresh peripheral blood. Total RNA was extracted with Trizol reagent, and quality was checked on an Agilent 2100 Bioanalyzer.

The receptor's source is a woman under 30 with Graves' hyperthyroidism. The chain is encoded by TRBV20-1 joined to TRBJ2-3; the D gene cannot be named for sure. Sequencing input: blood. The CDR3 corresponds to CSAGSGPPDTQYF. The DNA sequence is TGCAGTGCTGGATCCGGACCGCCAGATACGCAGTATTTT.